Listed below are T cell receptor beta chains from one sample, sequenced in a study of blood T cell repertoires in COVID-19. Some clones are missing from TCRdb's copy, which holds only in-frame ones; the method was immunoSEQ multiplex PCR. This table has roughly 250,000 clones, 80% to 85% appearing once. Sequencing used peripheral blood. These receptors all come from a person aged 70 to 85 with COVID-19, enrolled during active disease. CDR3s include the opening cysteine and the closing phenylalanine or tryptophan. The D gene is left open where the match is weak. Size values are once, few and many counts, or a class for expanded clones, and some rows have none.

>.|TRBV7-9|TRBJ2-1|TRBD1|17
TGTGCCAGCAGCTCCAGGGTGGGACAGGGGAATGTAAATGAGCAGTTCTTC
CASSSRVGQGNVNEQFF
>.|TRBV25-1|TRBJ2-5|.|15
TGTGCCAGCAGTGAAGGAGGGTCCCCTTTGGAGACCCAGTACTTC
CASSEGGSPLETQYF
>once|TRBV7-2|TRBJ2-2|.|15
TGTGCCAGCGAGCTTAAAGTAAGGGGAACCGGGGAGCTGTTTTTT
CASELKVRGTGELFF
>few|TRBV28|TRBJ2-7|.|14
TGTGCCAGCACCCCATACGAGGGTTCCTACGAGCAGTACTTC
CASTPYEGSYEQYF
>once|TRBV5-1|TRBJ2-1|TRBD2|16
TGCGCCAGCAGCTTGGAAGGCGGGGGGATATACAATGAGCAGTTCTTC
CASSLEGGGIYNEQFF
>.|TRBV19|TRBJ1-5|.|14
TGTGCCAGTCGGCTACAACCCACGTCAGGGCCCCAGCATTTT
CASRLQPTSGPQHF
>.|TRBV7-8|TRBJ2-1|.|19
TGTGCCAGCAGCGCACGGCACCCCAGGGGGGACCCGAATTACAATGAGCAGTTCTTC
CASSARHPRGDPNYNEQFF
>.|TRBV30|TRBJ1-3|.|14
TGTGCCTGGAGTGTGGGGGGAAAAATCAACACCATATATTTT
CAWSVGGKINTIYF
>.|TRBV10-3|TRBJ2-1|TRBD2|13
TGTGCCATACTAGCGGGAGGTTACAATGAGCAGTTCTTC
CAILAGGYNEQFF
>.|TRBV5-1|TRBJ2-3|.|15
TGCGCCAGCAGCTTGCCGGCACAGTTATCCGATACGCAGTATTTT
CASSLPAQLSDTQYF
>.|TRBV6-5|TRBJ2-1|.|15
TGTGCCAGCAGTTTCAGCGCGAGCTCCTACAATGAGCAGTTCTTC
CASSFSASSYNEQFF
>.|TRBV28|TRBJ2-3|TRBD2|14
TGTGCCAGCAGTTTAGCGGGGGGGCCAGATACGCAGTATTTT
CASSLAGGPDTQYF
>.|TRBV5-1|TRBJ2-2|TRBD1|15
TGCGCCAGCAGCCGGGACAGGGCCGGCACCGGGGAGCTGTTTTTT
CASSRDRAGTGELFF
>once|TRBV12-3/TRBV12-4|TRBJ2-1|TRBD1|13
TGTGCCAGCAGTTTGACAGGGTACGGTGAGCAGTTCTTC
CASSLTGYGEQFF
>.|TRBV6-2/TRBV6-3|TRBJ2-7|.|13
TGTGCCAGCAGTTTTAGGCGGAACTACGAGCAGTACTTC
CASSFRRNYEQYF
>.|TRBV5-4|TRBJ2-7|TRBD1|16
TGTGCCAGCAGCTTGTTTCGCGACAGGGGAGGCGACGAGCAGTACTTC
CASSLFRDRGGDEQYF
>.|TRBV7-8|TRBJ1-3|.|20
TGTGCCAGCAGTCGTCTCCCCAGGATGGTCGTGTCTGGCTCTGGAAACACCATATATTTT
CASSRLPRMVVSGSGNTIYF
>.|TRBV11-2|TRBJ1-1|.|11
TGTGCCAGCAGTATCACAGAGGAAGCTTTCTTT
CASSITEEAFF
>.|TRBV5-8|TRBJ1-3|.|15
TGTGCCAGCAGCTTGGCCGTACTCTCTGGAAACACCATATATTTT
CASSLAVLSGNTIYF
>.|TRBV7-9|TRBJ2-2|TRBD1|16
TGTGCCAGCAGCTTACCGACAGGGACAAACACCGGGGAGCTGTTTTTT
CASSLPTGTNTGELFF
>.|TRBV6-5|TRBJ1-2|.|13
TGTGCCAGCAGTAGGGCGCGGGACTACGGCTACACCTTC
CASSRARDYGYTF
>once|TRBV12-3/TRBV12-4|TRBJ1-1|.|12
TGTGCCAGCAGTTTGGGAGGGTTTGAAGCTTTCTTT
CASSLGGFEAFF
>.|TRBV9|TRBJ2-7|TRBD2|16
TGTGCCAGCAGCGTAGGCCCTCTAGCGGGGTCCTACGAGCAGTACTTC
CASSVGPLAGSYEQYF
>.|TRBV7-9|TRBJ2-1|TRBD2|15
TGTGCCAGCAGCTTAGCAACGGGGGGGCCTAGTGAGCAGTTCTTC
CASSLATGGPSEQFF
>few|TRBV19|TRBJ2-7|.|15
TGTGCCAGTAGTGTTTCGGGACAACAGATCTACGAGCAGTACTTC
CASSVSGQQIYEQYF
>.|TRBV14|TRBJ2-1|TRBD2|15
TGTGCCAGCAGCCGATTAGCGGGACTCTACAATGAGCAGTTCTTC
CASSRLAGLYNEQFF
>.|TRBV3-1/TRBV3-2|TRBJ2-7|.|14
TGTGCCAGCAGCCAAGCCCTTAGGGGCGGCGAGCAGTACTTC
CASSQALRGGEQYF
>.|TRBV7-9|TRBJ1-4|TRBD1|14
TGTGCCAGCAGCCTGGGACAGGGGGCTGAAAAACTGTTTTTT
CASSLGQGAEKLFF
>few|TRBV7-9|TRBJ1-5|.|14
TGTGCCAGCAGCTTAAAACAGGAGGGTCAGCCCCAGCATTTT
CASSLKQEGQPQHF
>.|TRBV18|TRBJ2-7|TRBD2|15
TGTGCCAGCTCACCAAAGCGGGGTGTCGGGTACGAGCAGTACTTC
CASSPKRGVGYEQYF
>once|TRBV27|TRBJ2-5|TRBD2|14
TGTGCCAGCAGTTTTGTCCGGGAGGGTGAGACCCAGTACTTC
CASSFVREGETQYF
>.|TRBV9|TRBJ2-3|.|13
TGTGCCAGCCTGGCGGTAGGCACAGATACGCAGTATTTT
CASLAVGTDTQYF